The source of this T cell receptor beta chain is a study of blood T cells in healthy people across ages. This clonotype showed up just a few times. Its antigen is not known. Overall study results and limits: Long-lived donors exceeded aged donors in naive CD4+ cells and diversity.

Alongside a J-beta primer mix, a sample-barcoded 5' primer served in a second PCR lasting roughly 6 to 11 cycles. TCRdb re-called the 5' RACE reads through MiXCR, storing one row per CDR3 protein. The sample yields around 1.7 million distinct CDR3 sequences, roughly 30% seen once. With V trimmed by 4 bases and J by 12 bases, 8 bases remained unmatched. The CDR3 covers 13 residues. Germline V gene sequence: CDR1 SGHTA, CDR2 FQGNSA. Isolated PBMCs totaled at least 7 million in each sample. This TCR came from a woman aged 25-40 years in good health. The chain uses TRBV7-2 and TRBJ2-1, with TRBD1 matching over 8 bases. The specimen was blood. The CDR3 DNA reads as TGTGCCAGCAGCTCCTCAGGGGGCCCAGCGCAGTTCTTC. Encoded protein: CASSSSGGPAQFF. Complete variable domain (other parts from reference TRBV7-2 and TRBJ2-1): GAGVSQSPSNKVTEKGKDVELRCDPISGHTALYWYRQSLGQGLEFLIYFQGNSAPDKSGLPSDRFSAERTGGSVSTLTIQRTQQEDSAVYLCASSSSGGPAQFFGPGTRLTVL.